This TCR beta chain was captured in a study of cytomegalovirus exposure and HLA in healthy donors. The PCR contained 60 Vbeta and 13 Jbeta primers. Clones were sequenced by immunoSEQ multiplex PCR, and TCRdb holds only the in-frame ones, with some missing. The sample shows under 250,000 clones, approximately 80% of them seen only once. Per the germline V gene, CDR1 is KGHSH and CDR2 is LQKENI. The trim removed 6 bases at V and 7 bases at J, leaving 21 bases unmatched. The CDR3 is made up of 19 amino acids. This rearrangement joins TRBV18 to TRBJ2-3, with TRBD1 matching 11 bases. This TCR was sampled from a boy younger than 10 in good health and CMV-seronegative. Source material: PBMCs. CDR3 DNA: TGTGCCAGCTCCCATAAACGACCGCGGACAGGGGGCGCTTTGAATACGCAGTATTTT. Translated, it gives CASSHKRPRTGGALNTQYF.